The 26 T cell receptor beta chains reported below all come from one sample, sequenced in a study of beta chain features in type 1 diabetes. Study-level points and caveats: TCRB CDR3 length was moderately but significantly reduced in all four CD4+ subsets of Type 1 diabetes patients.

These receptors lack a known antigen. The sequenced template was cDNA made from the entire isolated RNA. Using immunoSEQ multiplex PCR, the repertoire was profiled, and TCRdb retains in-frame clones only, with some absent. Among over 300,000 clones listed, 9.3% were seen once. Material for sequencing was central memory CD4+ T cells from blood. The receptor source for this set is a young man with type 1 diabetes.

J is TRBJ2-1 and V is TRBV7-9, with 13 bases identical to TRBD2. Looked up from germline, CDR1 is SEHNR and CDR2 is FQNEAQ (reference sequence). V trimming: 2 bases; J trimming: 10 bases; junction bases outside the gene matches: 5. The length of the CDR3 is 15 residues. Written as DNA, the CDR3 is TGTGCCAGCAGCTTACTCGGACTAGCGGGGGTCGAGCAGTTCTTC. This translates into CASSLLGLAGVEQFF.

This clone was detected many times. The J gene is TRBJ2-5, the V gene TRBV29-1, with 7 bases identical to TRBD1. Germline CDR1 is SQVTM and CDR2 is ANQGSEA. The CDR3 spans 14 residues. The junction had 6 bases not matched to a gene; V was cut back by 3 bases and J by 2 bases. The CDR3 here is CSVESPGQQETQYF. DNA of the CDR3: TGCAGCGTTGAGTCCCCGGGACAGCAAGAGACCCAGTACTTC.

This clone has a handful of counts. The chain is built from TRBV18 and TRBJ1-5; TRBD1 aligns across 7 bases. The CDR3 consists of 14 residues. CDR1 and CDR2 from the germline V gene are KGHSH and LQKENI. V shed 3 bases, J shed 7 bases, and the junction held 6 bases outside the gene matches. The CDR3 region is CASSPGTERQPQHF. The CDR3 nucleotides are TGTGCCAGCTCACCCGGGACAGAAAGACAGCCCCAGCATTTT.

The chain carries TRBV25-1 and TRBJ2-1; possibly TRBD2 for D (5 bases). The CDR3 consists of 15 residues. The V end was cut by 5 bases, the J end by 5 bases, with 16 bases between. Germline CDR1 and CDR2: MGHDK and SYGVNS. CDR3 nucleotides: TGTGCCAGCAGTAAGATCTCCGGGATAAACAATGAGCAGTTCTTC. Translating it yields CASSKISGINNEQFF.

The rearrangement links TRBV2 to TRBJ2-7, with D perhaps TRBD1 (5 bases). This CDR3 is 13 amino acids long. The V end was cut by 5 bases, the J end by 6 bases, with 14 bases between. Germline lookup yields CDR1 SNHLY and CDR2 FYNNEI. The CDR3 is CASSRDSTVEQYF. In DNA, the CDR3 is TGTGCCAGCAGTCGCGACAGCACAGTCGAGCAGTACTTC.

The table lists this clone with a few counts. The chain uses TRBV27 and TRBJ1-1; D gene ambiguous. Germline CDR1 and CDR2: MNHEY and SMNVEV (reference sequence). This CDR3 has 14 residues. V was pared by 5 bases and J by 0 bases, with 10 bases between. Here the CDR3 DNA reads TGTGCCAGCAGTCCAAGTCGGTTGAACACTGAAGCTTTCTTT. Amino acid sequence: CASSPSRLNTEAFF.

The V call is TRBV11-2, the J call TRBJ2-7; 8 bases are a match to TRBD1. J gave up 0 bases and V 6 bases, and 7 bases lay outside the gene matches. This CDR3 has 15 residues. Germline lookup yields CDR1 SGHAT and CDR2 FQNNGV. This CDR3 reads CASRQGQVNSYEQYF. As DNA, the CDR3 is TGTGCCAGCAGACAGGGACAGGTGAACTCCTACGAGCAGTACTTC.

CDR3 DNA sequence: TGTGCCAGCAGCTTAGGGGGGACGGGTCGGCAAGAGACCCAGTACTTC. It is translated as CASSLGGTGRQETQYF. The chain joins TRBV11-3 to TRBJ2-5; either TRBD1 or TRBD2 may fit D (5 bases each). With 1 base removed from V and 2 bases from J, the gap between germline ends came to 14 bases. Looked up from germline, CDR1 is SGHNT and CDR2 is YENEEA. The CDR3 is made up of 16 amino acids.

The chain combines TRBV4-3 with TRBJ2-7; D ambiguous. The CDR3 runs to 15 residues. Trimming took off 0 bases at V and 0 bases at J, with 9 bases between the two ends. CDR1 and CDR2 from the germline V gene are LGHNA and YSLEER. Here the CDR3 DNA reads TGCGCCAGCAGCCAAGAAATGGTAAACTCCTACGAGCAGTACTTC. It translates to CASSQEMVNSYEQYF.

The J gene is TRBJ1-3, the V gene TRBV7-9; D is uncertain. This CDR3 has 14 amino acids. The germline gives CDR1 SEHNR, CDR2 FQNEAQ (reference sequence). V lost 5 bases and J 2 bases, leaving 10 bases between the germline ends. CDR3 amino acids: CASSLGPAGNTIYF. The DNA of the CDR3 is TGTGCCAGCAGCCTAGGACCGGCTGGAAACACCATATATTTT.

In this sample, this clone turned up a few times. CDR3 sequence (DNA): TGTGCCAGCAGTTCGCGGGACGTAGAACTGTTTTTT. This gives the protein CASSSRDVELFF. The J gene is TRBJ1-4, the V gene TRBV28, with D possibly being TRBD1 (5 bases). CDR1 MDHEN and CDR2 SYDVKM come from the germline V gene. V lost 4 bases, J lost 12 bases, and 12 bases lay in between. The CDR3 spans 12 residues.

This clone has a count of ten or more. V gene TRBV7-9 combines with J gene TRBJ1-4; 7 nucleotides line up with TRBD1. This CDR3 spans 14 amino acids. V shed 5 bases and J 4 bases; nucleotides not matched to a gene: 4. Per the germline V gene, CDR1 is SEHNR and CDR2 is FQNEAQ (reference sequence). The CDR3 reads CASSVRDSNEKLFF. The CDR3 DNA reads TGTGCCAGCAGCGTCCGGGACAGTAATGAAAAACTGTTTTTT.

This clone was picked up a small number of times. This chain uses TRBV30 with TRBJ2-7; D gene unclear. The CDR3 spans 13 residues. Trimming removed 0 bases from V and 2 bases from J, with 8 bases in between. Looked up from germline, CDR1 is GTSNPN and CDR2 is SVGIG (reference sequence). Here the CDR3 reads CAWSVDTTYEQYF. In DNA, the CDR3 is TGTGCCTGGAGTGTTGACACAACCTACGAGCAGTACTTC.

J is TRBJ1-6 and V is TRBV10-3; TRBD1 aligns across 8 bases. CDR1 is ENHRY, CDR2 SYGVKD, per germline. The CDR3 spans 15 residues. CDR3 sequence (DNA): TGTGGCACATCTAGGACAGGGACTGATAATTCACCCCTCCACTTT. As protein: CGTSRTGTDNSPLHF.

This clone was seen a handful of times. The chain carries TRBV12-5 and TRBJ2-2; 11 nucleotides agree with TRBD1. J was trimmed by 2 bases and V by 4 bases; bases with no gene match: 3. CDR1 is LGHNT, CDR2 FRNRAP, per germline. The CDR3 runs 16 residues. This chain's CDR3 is CASGSRTGGNTGELFF. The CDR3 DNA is TGTGCTAGTGGTTCGAGGACAGGGGGCAACACCGGGGAGCTGTTTTTT.

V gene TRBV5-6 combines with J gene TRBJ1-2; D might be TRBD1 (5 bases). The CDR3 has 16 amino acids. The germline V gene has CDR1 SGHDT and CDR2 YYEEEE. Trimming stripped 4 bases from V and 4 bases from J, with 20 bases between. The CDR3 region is CASSPAGTGTIYGYTF. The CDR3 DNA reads TGTGCCAGCAGCCCGGCCGGGACGGGGACCATCTATGGCTACACCTTC.

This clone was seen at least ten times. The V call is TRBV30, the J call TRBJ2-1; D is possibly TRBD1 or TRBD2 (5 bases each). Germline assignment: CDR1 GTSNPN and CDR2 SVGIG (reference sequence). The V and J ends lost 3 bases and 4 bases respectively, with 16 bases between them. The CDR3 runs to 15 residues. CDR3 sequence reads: CAWSPGTEHYNEQFF. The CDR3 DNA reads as TGTGCCTGGAGCCCCGGGACGGAGCATTACAATGAGCAGTTCTTC.

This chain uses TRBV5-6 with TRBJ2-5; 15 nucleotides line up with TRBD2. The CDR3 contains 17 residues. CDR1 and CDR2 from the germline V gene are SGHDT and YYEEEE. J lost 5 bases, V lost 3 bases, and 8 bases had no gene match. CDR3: CASSSTGLAGGGETQYF. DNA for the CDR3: TGTGCCAGCAGCTCCACGGGACTAGCGGGGGGCGGGGAGACCCAGTACTTC. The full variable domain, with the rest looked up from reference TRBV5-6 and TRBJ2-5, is DAGVTQSPTHLIKTRGQQVTLRCSPKSGHDTVSWYQQALGQGPQFIFQYYEEEERQRGNFPDRFSGHQFPNYSSELNVNALLLGDSALYLCASSSTGLAGGGETQYFGPGTRLLVL.

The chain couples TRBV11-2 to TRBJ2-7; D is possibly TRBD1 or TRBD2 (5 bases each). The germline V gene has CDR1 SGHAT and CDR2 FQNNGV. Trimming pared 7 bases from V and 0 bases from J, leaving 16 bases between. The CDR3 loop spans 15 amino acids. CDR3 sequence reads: CASTPGTFSSYEQYF. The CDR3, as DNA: TGTGCCAGCACCCCAGGGACCTTCAGCTCCTACGAGCAGTACTTC.

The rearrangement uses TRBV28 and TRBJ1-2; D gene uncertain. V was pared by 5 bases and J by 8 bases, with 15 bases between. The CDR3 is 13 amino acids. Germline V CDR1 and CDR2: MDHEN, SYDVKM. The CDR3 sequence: CASSDLVGQGYTF. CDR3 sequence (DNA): TGTGCCAGCAGTGACCTGGTCGGCCAGGGCTACACCTTC.

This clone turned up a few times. Here the CDR3 DNA reads TGCGCCAGCAGCTACAGGGACGAGACCCAGTACTTC. It specifies CASSYRDETQYF. This sequence joins TRBV5-1 and TRBJ2-5, with a tentative D call TRBD1 (6 bases). V was cut by 3 bases and J by 5 bases, with 8 bases left in between. The CDR3 is 12 residues long. Per germline, CDR1 SGHRS and CDR2 YFSETQ.

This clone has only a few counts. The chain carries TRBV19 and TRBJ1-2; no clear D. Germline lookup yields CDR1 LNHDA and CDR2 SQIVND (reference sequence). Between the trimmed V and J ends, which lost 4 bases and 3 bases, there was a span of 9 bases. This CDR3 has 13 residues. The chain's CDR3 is CASSSTEYYGYTF. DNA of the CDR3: TGTGCCAGTAGTAGCACAGAGTACTATGGCTACACCTTC.

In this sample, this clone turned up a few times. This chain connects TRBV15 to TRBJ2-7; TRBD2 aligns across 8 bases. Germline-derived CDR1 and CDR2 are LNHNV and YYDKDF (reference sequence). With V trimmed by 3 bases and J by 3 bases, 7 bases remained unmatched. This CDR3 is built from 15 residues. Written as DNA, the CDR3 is TGTGCCACCAGCAGGAATAGCGGGGCCGTCTACGAGCAGTACTTC. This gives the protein CATSRNSGAVYEQYF.

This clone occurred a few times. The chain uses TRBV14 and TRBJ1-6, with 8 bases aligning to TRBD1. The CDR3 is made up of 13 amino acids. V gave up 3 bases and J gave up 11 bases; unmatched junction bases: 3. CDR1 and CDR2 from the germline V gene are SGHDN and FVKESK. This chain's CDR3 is CASSHRQGPPLHF. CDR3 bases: TGTGCCAGCAGCCACCGACAGGGGCCACCCCTCCACTTT.

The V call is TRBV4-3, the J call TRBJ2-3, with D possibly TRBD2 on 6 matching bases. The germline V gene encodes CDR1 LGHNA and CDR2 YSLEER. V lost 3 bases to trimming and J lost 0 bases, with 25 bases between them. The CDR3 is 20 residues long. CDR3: CASSQDPSGTAYLSTDTQYF. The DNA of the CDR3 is TGCGCCAGCAGCCAGGATCCTTCCGGGACTGCATATCTTAGCACAGATACGCAGTATTTT.

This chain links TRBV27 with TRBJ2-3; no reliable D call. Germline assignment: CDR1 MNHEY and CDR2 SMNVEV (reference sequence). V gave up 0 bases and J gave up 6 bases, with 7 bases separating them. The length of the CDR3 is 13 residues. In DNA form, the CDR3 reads TGTGCCAGCAGTTTATCGAGGTGGGATACGCAGTATTTT. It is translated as CASSLSRWDTQYF.